The rows below give T cell receptor beta chains drawn from one sample of a study of OX40 agonist ivuxolimab in advanced cancers. Profiled with immunoSEQ multiplex PCR; TCRdb holds only in-frame clones, not every one. The sample records more than 45,000 clones, 80% to 90% being singletons. This sample comprised CD4+ or CD8+ T cells sorted from blood, obtained in a trial of the OX40 agonist ivuxolimab. These receptors originate from an adult with an advanced solid tumor such as melanoma, head and neck, liver or kidney cancer. Each CDR3 is given with its conserved first and last residue. Fields, in order: clone size, J gene, D gene, V gene, CDR3 DNA, CDR3 protein. D genes are given only for firm matches. Clone sizes are given selectively: once, few, many, or a class where the clone is expanded.

-,TRBJ2-6,-,TRBV25-1,TGTGCCAGCAGTAGGGGGTCTGGGGCCAACGTCCTGACTTTC,CASSRGSGANVLTF
-,TRBJ2-3,-,TRBV7-2,TGTGCCAGCAGCCCCTGGGAGTCACCAGATACGCAGTATTTT,CASSPWESPDTQYF
-,TRBJ2-1,TRBD2,TRBV5-1,TGCGCCAGCAGTTCAGCGGGAGGGTACAATGAGCAGTTCTTC,CASSSAGGYNEQFF
-,TRBJ1-1,-,TRBV7-9,TGTGCCAGCAGCTTAGGGGAGGGGAGGACTGAAGCTTTCTTT,CASSLGEGRTEAFF
-,TRBJ2-3,-,TRBV21-1,TGTGCCAGCAGCAAAGGGAGGGACTCGTCTAGCACAGATACGCAGTATTTT,CASSKGRDSSSTDTQYF
-,TRBJ1-3,-,TRBV5-1,TGCGCCAGCAGCTTAGACCCTACGGGTAGTCCAGGAAGATATGCTACTGGAAACACCATATATTTT,CASSLDPTGSPGRYATGNTIYF
-,TRBJ1-6,-,TRBV7-2,TGTGCCAGCAGCTTCCAGGGACAAAATAATTCACCCCTCCACTTT,CASSFQGQNNSPLHF
-,TRBJ2-7,TRBD2,TRBV5-6,TGTGCCAGCAGCCCCCCGGGGGGGCGGTACGAGCAGTACTTC,CASSPPGGRYEQYF
-,TRBJ2-7,TRBD1,TRBV28,TGTGCCAGCAGAACTTCGGGACAGCCCGAGCAGTACTTC,CASRTSGQPEQYF
-,TRBJ1-2,-,TRBV28,TGTGCCAGCAGTTCGGGGTCACAGGTCTATGGCTACACCTTC,CASSSGSQVYGYTF
once,TRBJ1-3,TRBD1,TRBV5-1,TGCGCCAGCAGTACCGGGGACAGGGACTCTGGAAACACCATATATTTT,CASSTGDRDSGNTIYF
-,TRBJ2-2,TRBD2,TRBV25-1,TGTGCCAGCAGCGTCCCGGGACTAGCGGGAGAGAGGGCCGGGGAGCTGTTTTTT,CASSVPGLAGERAGELFF
-,TRBJ2-1,TRBD2,TRBV19,TGTGCCAGTAGTATAGGCCCGTCCGGGGGGACCTTCAACAATGAGCAGTTCTTC,CASSIGPSGGTFNNEQFF
-,TRBJ2-2,-,TRBV7-3,TGTGCCAGCAGCGCTCGGCCGGGCGGGGAGCTGTTTTTT,CASSARPGGELFF
-,TRBJ2-2,TRBD2,TRBV4-2,TGTGCCAGCAGCCAAGCCCTAGCGGGGAACACCGGGGAGCTGTTTTTT,CASSQALAGNTGELFF